A single sample gave rise to the 20 T cell receptor beta chains below, sequenced in a study of blood T cell repertoires in COVID-19. Generated by immunoSEQ multiplex PCR, the TCRdb table keeps only in-frame clones and is missing some. This table has roughly 77,000 clones, approximately 90% appearing once. The sequenced sample consisted of peripheral blood. The receptors shown here come from a man in his fifties with active COVID-19.

The J gene is TRBJ2-1, the V gene TRBV28; D is unclear. The ends were cut back, 1 base at V and 6 bases at J, with 16 bases in the middle. CDR3 size: 16 residues. Germline CDR1 reads MDHEN; CDR2 reads SYDVKM. The CDR3 nucleotides are TGTGCCAGCAGTTTATCGATCAAGACTGTCCCCAATGAGCAGTTCTTC. Protein product: CASSLSIKTVPNEQFF.

CDR3 bases: TGCGCCAGCAGACTCGTTTGGGCCCCCCGGGAGACCCAGTACTTC. Translation gives CASRLVWAPRETQYF. The chain employs TRBV5-1 and TRBJ2-5, with D uncertain. V lost 5 bases and J 5 bases, leaving 19 bases between the germline ends. The CDR3 has 15 amino acids. Germline CDR1 is SGHRS and CDR2 is YFSETQ.

The chain combines TRBV6-1 with TRBJ1-5; the D gene is possibly TRBD1 (6 bases). Germline CDR1 MNHNS, CDR2 SASEGT. With 2 bases removed from V and 8 bases from J, the gap between germline ends came to 28 bases. CDR3 length: 19 residues. CDR3 nucleotide sequence: TGTGCCAGCAGTGAAAAGAGGGCCAGGGGCGGTGATTGGGAGAAGCCCCAGCATTTT. As protein: CASSEKRARGGDWEKPQHF.

The chain combines TRBV18 with TRBJ2-7, with TRBD2 as a possible D gene (5 bases). Germline V CDR1 and CDR2: KGHSH, LQKENI. The CDR3 runs 12 residues. V was shortened by 3 bases and J by 3 bases, with 6 bases between the two germline ends. The DNA for the CDR3 is TGTGCCAGCTCACCTGAGGGCTACGAGCAGTACTTC. Translating it yields CASSPEGYEQYF.

The chain is built from TRBV14 and TRBJ2-1; D may be TRBD2 (6 bases). The CDR3 is made up of 15 amino acids. V was clipped by 5 bases and J by 7 bases, with 18 bases between them. Germline V gene lookup returns CDR1 SGHDN and CDR2 FVKESK. The CDR3 nucleotides are TGTGCCAGCAGCGGAGGGCAGCTTTTGGCTAATGAGCAGTTCTTC. This gives the protein CASSGGQLLANEQFF. Drawing the rest from reference TRBV14 and TRBJ2-1, the complete variable domain is EAGVTQFPSHSVIEKGQTVTLRCDPISGHDNLYWYRRVMGKEIKFLLHFVKESKQDESGMPNNRFLAERTGGTYSTLKVQPAELEDSGVYFCASSGGQLLANEQFFGPGTRLTVL.

The chain employs TRBV19 and TRBJ2-7, with TRBD2 matching over 8 bases. The CDR3 has 15 amino acids. The V gene's germline CDR1 is LNHDA and CDR2 SQIVND (reference sequence). With V trimmed by 6 bases and J by 0 bases, 7 bases remained unmatched. In DNA, the CDR3 is TGTGCCAGTAGCCCCGGACTAGCCCACTCCTACGAGCAGTACTTC. This codes for CASSPGLAHSYEQYF.

The rearrangement uses TRBV28 and TRBJ1-3; D not resolved. The CDR3 runs to 13 residues. Between the trimmed V and J ends, which lost 8 bases and 1 base, there was a span of 9 bases. CDR1 and CDR2 from the germline V gene are MDHEN and SYDVKM. The CDR3 sequence is CASVGRSGNTIYF. The CDR3 DNA reads as TGTGCCAGCGTGGGGAGGTCTGGAAACACCATATATTTT.

In this sample, this clone turned up a few times. Here the CDR3 DNA reads TGTGCCAGCAGCCAAGAGGGGACAGGGGCCGACGAGCAGTACTTC. Protein sequence: CASSQEGTGADEQYF. This chain joins TRBV4-2 and TRBJ2-7, with 10 bases fitting TRBD1. V dropped 0 bases and J dropped 5; count of bases not matched to a gene: 4. The CDR3 has 15 residues. CDR1 is LGHNA and CDR2 is YNFKEQ in the germline V gene.

The V gene is TRBV27, the J gene TRBJ2-5; D perhaps matches TRBD2 (5 bases). Trimming took 3 bases from V and 0 from J, leaving 8 bases between them. The CDR3 spans 14 residues. The germline gives CDR1 MNHEY, CDR2 SMNVEV (reference sequence). CDR3 residues: CASSFSGYQETQYF. The CDR3 nucleotides are TGTGCCAGCAGTTTTTCGGGGTACCAAGAGACCCAGTACTTC.

The CDR3 nucleotides are TGTGCCAGCAGCCCCGCGAGCGGGCGGGGGAAACTGTTTTTT. Its translation: CASSPASGRGKLFF. The J gene is TRBJ1-4, the V gene TRBV3-1 (or the pseudogene TRBV3-2); TRBD1 is a possible D gene (5 bases). V was clipped by 4 bases and J by 11 bases, with 17 bases between them. The germline CDR1 and CDR2 sequences are LGHDT and YNNKEL (reference sequence). The CDR3 sequence is 14 residues long.

The genes are TRBV28 and TRBJ2-1; 9 nucleotides agree with TRBD2. The V segment lost 6 bases and the J segment 9 bases; nucleotides outside the gene matches: 3. Germline V gives CDR1 MDHEN, CDR2 SYDVKM. CDR3 length equals 12 residues. CDR3 in DNA: TGTGCCAGCAGACCTAGCGGGGTTGAGCAGTTCTTC. Amino acid sequence: CASRPSGVEQFF.

In its sample, this clone was seen once. The gene calls are TRBV15 and TRBJ2-7; 7 bases match TRBD2. There are 15 residues in the CDR3. CDR1 and CDR2 from the germline V gene are LNHNV and YYDKDF (reference sequence). V dropped 3 bases and J dropped 1; count of bases not matched to a gene: 6. CDR3 nucleotide sequence: TGTGCCACCAGCAGGCGGCAGGGAGGGTCCTACGAGCAGTACTTC. Protein sequence: CATSRRQGGSYEQYF.

This CDR3 is CASSSGGAGGYTF. The CDR3 bases are TGTGCCAGCAGTTCAGGGGGCGCGGGGGGCTACACCTTC. The chain joins TRBV5-4 to TRBJ1-2, with 8 bases fitting TRBD1. Trimming cost V 5 bases and J 8 bases; bases outside gene matches: 8. The CDR3 has 13 amino acids. Germline CDR1 is SGHNT and CDR2 is YYREEE (reference sequence).

The chain recombines TRBV5-1 with TRBJ2-3, with 10 bases identical to TRBD1. The CDR3 runs to 16 residues. After removal of 5 bases from V and 4 bases from J, the junction contained 10 bases not matched to a gene. In germline, CDR1 is SGHRS, CDR2 YFSETQ. CDR3 coding DNA: TGCGCCAGCAGGTCTACCGGGACAGGGGACCCAGATACGCAGTATTTT. It codes for CASRSTGTGDPDTQYF. Variable domain in full (rest from reference TRBV5-1 and TRBJ2-3): KAGVTQTPRYLIKTRGQQVTLSCSPISGHRSVSWYQQTPGQGLQFLFEYFSETQRNKGNFPGRFSGRQFSNSRSEMNVSTLELGDSALYLCASRSTGTGDPDTQYFGPGTRLTVL.

The chain links TRBV12-3 or TRBV12-4 to TRBJ2-2; TRBD2 is a possible D gene (6 bases). V was clipped by 3 bases and J by 6 bases, with 8 bases between them. This CDR3 region has 13 residues. In nucleotides, the CDR3 is TGTGCCAGCAGTTTTGCTAGCGCCGGGGAGCTGTTTTTT. Protein sequence: CASSFASAGELFF.

This sequence joins TRBV2 and TRBJ2-3; 8 bases are shared with TRBD2. J gave up 0 bases and V 7 bases, and 12 bases lay outside the gene matches. Germline V gene lookup returns CDR1 SNHLY and CDR2 FYNNEI. This CDR3 is built from 17 residues. The CDR3 spells CASIRDMGGGSTDTQYF. CDR3 bases: TGTGCCAGCATTAGGGACATGGGCGGGGGGAGCACAGATACGCAGTATTTT.

V usage is TRBV2 and J usage is TRBJ1-1; D is unresolved. The CDR3 has 12 residues. The V gene's germline CDR1 is SNHLY and CDR2 FYNNEI. V was trimmed by 11 bases and J by 7 bases, leaving 17 bases between them. CDR3 DNA: TGTGCCTACGGGAACCTTCGCAGTGAAGCTTTCTTT. This sequence encodes CAYGNLRSEAFF.

This clone was picked up one time. The junction departs from the called germline gene at one end, perhaps through a read error. CDR3 sequence (DNA): TGTGCTAGCAGCTTTGGGACAGGGCCCCAGGATACGCAGTATTTT. Its translation: CASSFGTGPQDTQYF. V and J are TRBV7-7 and TRBJ2-3; 9 bases agree with TRBD1. Germline lookup yields CDR1 SSHAT and CDR2 FNYEAQ (reference sequence). The CDR3 is 15 residues long.

The chain carries TRBV6-6 and TRBJ2-1; 11 bases fit TRBD2. The CDR3 sequence is 15 residues long. Germline V gene data show CDR1 as MNHNY and CDR2 as SVGAGI (reference sequence). J was trimmed by 7 bases and V by 4 bases; bases with no gene match: 6. The CDR3 here is CASSSIAGGRNEQFF. The CDR3 nucleotides read TGTGCCAGCAGTTCCATAGCGGGGGGGCGTAATGAGCAGTTCTTC.

This clone has only one observation. The chain joins TRBV5-1 to TRBJ2-1, with 10 bases identical to TRBD2. Trimming cost V 4 bases and J 7 bases; bases outside gene matches: 14. The germline V gene encodes CDR1 SGHRS and CDR2 YFSETQ. The CDR3 extends over 17 amino acids. The CDR3 protein is CASSLGSLVAGGNEQFF. The CDR3 coding sequence is TGCGCCAGCAGCCTCGGATCGTTGGTAGCGGGAGGAAATGAGCAGTTCTTC.